This TCR beta chain derives from a study of beta chain features in type 1 diabetes (dated by TCRdb to 2017 to 2018). Turning to the overall study: Patients and healthy donors did not differ in mean age, gender distribution, total cell number or subset yield. In the study, TCRB repertoires of sorted circulating CD4+ T cell subsets from recently diagnosed type 1 diabetes patients were compared with those of matched healthy donors. Whereas all 28 donors provided naive and central memory subsets, regulatory and stem cell-like memory subsets were isolated from just 8 patients and roughly eight healthy donors. A total of 85 million to 110 million sorted cells were examined across all samples, and RNA yield correlated strongly with the number of cells per subset. The study at large found these results: PCR may preferentially amplify shorter templates, but because patient and control samples were amplified and corrected together, any resulting skew would affect both groups equally. Fewer insertions and more nucleotide deletions at VDJ recombination sites were observed in patients with type 1 diabetes, implying thymic rearrangement abnormalities. Because the HLA sub-analyses included only small numbers of individuals, any influence of HLA type on TCRB rearrangement was left unresolved. Type 1 diabetes patients showed a moderate but significant shortening of TCRB CDR3 length in all four CD4+ subsets. Because cDNA rather than genomic DNA was sequenced, highly expressing activated cells could have been over-represented, although no difference in activation and CD3 levels was found between groups. Naive, central memory and regulatory TCRB repertoires appeared to be more similar among patients than among healthy donors.

Each donor gave one peripheral blood draw, averaging roughly 0.11 L, which was collected into heparinised tubes. Naive, central memory, regulatory and stem cell-like memory CD4+ T cells were sorted on a BD FACSAria II using a panel including CD45RO, CCR7, CD25, CD127, CD95 and CD27. All sorted populations exceeded 95% purity. PBMCs were isolated right away by Lymphoprep density gradient centrifugation and were stained directly, without culture. To minimize batch effects, samples were stained and sorted in pairs, one healthy donor with one patient per experiment. Based on the germline V gene, the CDR1 and CDR2 sequences are KGHSH and LQKENI. The V and J ends are trimmed by 4 bases and 3 bases, leaving 13 bases between them. The CDR3 runs 15 amino acids, cysteine and phenylalanine included. The retained sequence is limited to the CDR3, 45 bases, with the frame set at the first base. Notes on this clone: Its antigen specificity is not known. No qualities accompany the bases; no much larger clone lies one base away.

The entire amount of isolated RNA was reverse transcribed using the High Capacity cDNA Reverse Transcription Kit, so the sequenced TCRB transcripts were expressed ones. Naive, central memory and regulatory T cell samples underwent deep immunoSEQ sequencing, averaging about 3.57 million total reads per sample. Sorted cells were lysed in RLT buffer, and RNA was extracted using DNase-treated RNeasy Micro or Mini kits according to cell number. To prevent cross-contamination, every cell subset was processed on its own, while patient and healthy donor samples were processed together. The immunoSEQ multiplex PCR was used to amplify TCRB sequences from cDNA, generating 87-bp fragments that spanned the CDR3 region. Sequencing of the amplicons was done on the Illumina HiSeq platform. As for the original processing: Synthetic template baselines were used to correct PCR bias computationally, reads within Hamming distance 2 were collapsed, and singletons that could not be merged were discarded. By aligning reads against IMGT, V, D and J genes, CDR3 length, and insertions or deletions at six rearrangement sites were assigned. Clonotype counts were normalized to sorted cell number within each subset before computing true diversity and Gini coefficients with the tcR R package. The overlap coefficient, calculated on TCRB nucleotide sequences, was used to quantify repertoire sharing. Out-of-frame TCRB sequences from naive cells were analyzed to stand in for the pre-selection repertoire. This immuneACCESS table, as held by TCRdb, lists in-frame sequences with V and J called but not all clones. Of the missing ones, under half trace to an unresolved V gene in checked studies; the others have no known cause. V, J and clone size are taken as reported in that table, and D and trimming were inferred from the DNA itself. For this sample there are approximately 340,000 clones; about 15% appear just once. The ten largest clones take up 0.019% of the sample.

The rearrangement joined TRBV18 to TRBJ1-5; a tentative D match to TRBD1 spans 6 bases. This clonotype was obtained from a woman aged 18-29 years in good health. Sequenced input: naive CD4+ T cells from blood. The sample's cell subset or site label, decoded: true naive CD4+ T cells. This receptor has the CDR3 CASSLSWDTNQPQHF. The DNA is as follows: TGTGCCAGCTCACTGTCCTGGGACACCAATCAGCCCCAGCATTTT. When the CDR3 is completed using the reference TRBV18 and TRBJ1-5 genes on either side, the full variable domain is NAGVMQNPRHLVRRRGQEARLRCSPMKGHSHVYWYRQLPEEGLKFMVYLQKENIIDESGMPKERFSAEFPKEGPSILRIQQVVRGDSAAYFCASSLSWDTNQPQHFGDGTRLSIL.